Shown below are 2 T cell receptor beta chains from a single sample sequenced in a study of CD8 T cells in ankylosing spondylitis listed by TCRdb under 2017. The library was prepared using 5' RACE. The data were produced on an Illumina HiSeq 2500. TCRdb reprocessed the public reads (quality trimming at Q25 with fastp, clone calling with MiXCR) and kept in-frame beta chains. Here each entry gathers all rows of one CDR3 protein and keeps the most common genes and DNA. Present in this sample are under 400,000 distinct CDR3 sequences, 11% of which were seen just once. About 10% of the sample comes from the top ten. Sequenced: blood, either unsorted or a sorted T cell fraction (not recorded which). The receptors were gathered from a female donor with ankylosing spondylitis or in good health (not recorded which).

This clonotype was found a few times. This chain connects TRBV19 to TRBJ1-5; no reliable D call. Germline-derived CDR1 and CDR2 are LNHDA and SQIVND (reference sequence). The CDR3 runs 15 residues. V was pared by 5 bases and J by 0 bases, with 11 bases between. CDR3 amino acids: CASSPPEVSNQPQHF. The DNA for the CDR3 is TGTGCCAGTAGTCCTCCAGAGGTTAGCAATCAGCCCCAGCATTTT.

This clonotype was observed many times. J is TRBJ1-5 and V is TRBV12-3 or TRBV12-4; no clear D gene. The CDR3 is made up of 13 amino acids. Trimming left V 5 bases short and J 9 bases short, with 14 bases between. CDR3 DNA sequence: TGTGCCAGCAGTGCCCCCGGGGTTCGGCCCCAGCATTTT. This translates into CASSAPGVRPQHF.